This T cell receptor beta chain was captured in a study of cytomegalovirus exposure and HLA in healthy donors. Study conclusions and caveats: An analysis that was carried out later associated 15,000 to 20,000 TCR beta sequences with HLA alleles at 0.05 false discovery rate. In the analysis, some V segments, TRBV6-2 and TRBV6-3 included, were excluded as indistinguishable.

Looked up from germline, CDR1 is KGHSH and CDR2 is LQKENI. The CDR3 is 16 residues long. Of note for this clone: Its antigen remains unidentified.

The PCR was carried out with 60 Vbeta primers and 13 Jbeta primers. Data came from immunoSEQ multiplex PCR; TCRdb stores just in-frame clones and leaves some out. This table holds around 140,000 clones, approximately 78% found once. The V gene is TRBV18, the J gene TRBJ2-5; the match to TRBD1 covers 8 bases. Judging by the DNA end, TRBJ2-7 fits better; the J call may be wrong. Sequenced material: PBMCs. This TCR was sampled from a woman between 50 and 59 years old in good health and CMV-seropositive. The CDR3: CASSPPGRGLTYEQYF. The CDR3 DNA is TGTGCCAGCTCACCACCCGGCAGGGGGCTTACCTACGAGCAGTACTTC.